Sequencing of this T cell receptor beta chain was carried out in a study of blood T cell repertoires in COVID-19. Germline lookup yields CDR1 SGHTA and CDR2 FQGNSA. CDR3 length equals 13 residues. V lost 1 base, J lost 6 bases, and 2 bases stayed unmatched. Per the authors' pipeline: Nucleated cell counts were estimated from reference gene primer amplification. Assay used: immunoSEQ multiplex PCR; TCRdb lists only in-frame clones, some missing. V, J and clone size were drawn from that table, and D and trimming were deduced from the DNA. In the table there are about 89,000 clones, about 77% of which are singletons.

The receptor comes from a man between 65 and 85 years old with COVID-19, enrolled during active disease. The gene calls are TRBV7-2 and TRBJ1-2; 7 bases map to TRBD1. Sequencing was done on a sample of peripheral blood. The CDR3 region is CASSLGTGDGYTF. DNA of the CDR3: TGTGCCAGCAGCTTAGGAACAGGGGATGGCTACACCTTC.